A single sample gave rise to the 14 T cell receptor beta chains below, sequenced in a study of blood T cell repertoires in COVID-19 (dated by TCRdb to the early 2020s). The protocol used for the library was the immunoSEQ multiplex PCR assay. TCRdb obtained this table from immuneACCESS and retained in-frame rearrangements with V and J assigned. These tables miss some clones; where compared with another copy, unresolved V genes account for less than half of the shortfall, and the remainder is unexplained. The sample includes some 300,000 clones, with around 90% observed a single time. The top ten clonotypes cover about 2% of the sample. The sequencing sample was made of peripheral blood. These receptors were obtained from a young man with active or convalescent COVID-19.

This chain connects TRBV5-5 to TRBJ1-2, with D perhaps TRBD1 (6 bases). Trimming stripped 2 bases from V and 6 bases from J, with 11 bases between. The CDR3 is 13 residues long. Germline V lookup: CDR1 SGHKS, CDR2 YYEKEE (reference sequence). The DNA of the CDR3 is TGTGCCAGCAGCTTTTTCCGACAGGATGGCTACACCTTC. Encoded protein: CASSFFRQDGYTF.

The J gene is TRBJ1-5, the V gene TRBV7-2; TRBD1 might be the D (6 bases). Germline assignment: CDR1 SGHTA and CDR2 FQGNSA. V lost 5 bases and J lost 2, with 13 bases in between. This CDR3 comprises 15 residues. In DNA, the CDR3 is TGTGCCAGCAGCCCATTGGACAGTCGCAATCAGCCCCAGCATTTT. This sequence encodes CASSPLDSRNQPQHF.

The rearrangement joins TRBV7-9 to TRBJ2-3; 7 bases fit TRBD2. This CDR3 is built from 17 residues. J was trimmed by 5 bases and V by 1 base; bases with no gene match: 12. CDR1 and CDR2 (germline): SEHNR, FQNEAQ (reference sequence). CDR3 sequence reads: CASSLEALAGALDTQYF. CDR3 bases: TGTGCCAGCAGCTTAGAGGCTTTGGCGGGAGCTTTAGATACGCAGTATTTT. The full variable domain, its missing parts supplied by reference TRBV7-9 and TRBJ2-3, is DTGVSQNPRHKITKRGQNVTFRCDPISEHNRLYWYRQTLGQGPEFLTYFQNEAQLEKSRLLSDRFSAERPKGSFSTLEIQRTEQGDSAMYLCASSLEALAGALDTQYFGPGTRLTVL.

The chain uses TRBV27 and TRBJ1-5, with D tentatively TRBD1 (5 bases). V was clipped by 4 bases and J by 7 bases, with 11 bases between them. CDR1 MNHEY and CDR2 SMNVEV come from the germline V gene (reference sequence). The CDR3 is made up of 13 amino acids. CDR3 coding DNA: TGTGCCAGCAGTTGGCGGGGGAAACAGCCCCAGCATTTT. Translation: CASSWRGKQPQHF.

This clone was seen just once. This chain's CDR3 is CASSLQVASANNEQFF. CDR3 bases: TGCGCCAGCAGCCTCCAGGTCGCTAGCGCCAACAATGAGCAGTTCTTC. The chain joins TRBV4-1 to TRBJ2-1; perhaps TRBD2 as D (6 bases). Trimming cost V 4 bases and J 5 bases, with 18 bases left between them. The CDR3 contains 16 residues. CDR1 is MGHRA and CDR2 is YSYEKL in the germline V gene.

The chain has TRBV6-1 and TRBJ1-2; D remains unclear. Germline V gives CDR1 MNHNS, CDR2 SASEGT. The CDR3 spans 15 residues. V lost 0 bases and J 4 bases, leaving 12 bases between the germline ends. The CDR3 DNA reads TGTGCCAGCAGTGAAGCGCCAGGTCAGGTCTATGGCTACACCTTC. This gives the protein CASSEAPGQVYGYTF.

V is TRBV6-5 and J is TRBJ1-2; D is undetermined. This CDR3 spans 15 amino acids. The V end was cut by 0 bases, the J end by 1 base, with 9 bases between. Germline-derived CDR1 and CDR2 are MNHEY and SVGAGI. CDR3: CASSYSGRVNYGYTF. CDR3 nucleotides: TGTGCCAGCAGTTACTCAGGGAGAGTTAACTATGGCTACACCTTC.

The rearrangement joins TRBV5-1 to TRBJ2-5; 10 positions agree with TRBD1. The CDR3 sequence is 16 residues long. Germline V gives CDR1 SGHRS, CDR2 YFSETQ. V lost 5 bases and J lost 1; bases outside the gene matches: 8. This CDR3 reads CASSTRDRGTQETQYF. CDR3 in DNA: TGCGCCAGCAGTACGAGGGACAGGGGAACCCAAGAGACCCAGTACTTC.

The chain joins TRBV15 to TRBJ2-7, with 10 bases matching TRBD1. The germline V gene has CDR1 LNHNV and CDR2 YYDKDF (reference sequence). The V and J ends lost 3 bases and 6 bases, in that order; junction bases with no gene match: 8. This CDR3 is 15 amino acids long. CDR3 coding DNA: TGTGCCACCAGCAGCCTTGCCGGGACAGGGGCCGAGCAGTACTTC. This gives the protein CATSSLAGTGAEQYF.

V usage is TRBV28 and J usage is TRBJ1-6; no reliable D call. Germline V CDR1 and CDR2: MDHEN, SYDVKM. V was clipped by 5 bases and J by 1 base, with 15 bases between them. This CDR3 is built from 17 residues. As DNA, the CDR3 is TGTGCCAGCAGTCCCCCACGGGAGTCGTCCTATAATTCACCCCTCCACTTT. It specifies CASSPPRESSYNSPLHF.

This sequence joins TRBV6-1 and TRBJ2-2; D is ambiguous. The CDR3 contains 16 residues. Germline V lookup: CDR1 MNHNS, CDR2 SASEGT. The ends were cut back, 1 base at V and 0 bases at J, with 9 bases in the middle. CDR3 in amino acids: CASSEGALANTGELFF. The CDR3 DNA sequence: TGTGCCAGCAGTGAAGGCGCGTTGGCGAACACCGGGGAGCTGTTTTTT.

This sequence joins TRBV24-1 and TRBJ2-2, with 8 bases fitting TRBD1. Germline V gene lookup returns CDR1 KGHDR and CDR2 SFDVKD. J was trimmed by 7 bases and V by 7 bases; bases with no gene match: 4. CDR3 size: 13 residues. CDR3 sequence (DNA): TGTGCCACCAGGCAGGGGGCAGTCGGGGAGCTGTTTTTT. This sequence encodes CATRQGAVGELFF.

V is TRBV24-1 and J is TRBJ2-5; D possibly corresponds to TRBD1 (6 bases). Germline V gene lookup returns CDR1 KGHDR and CDR2 SFDVKD. The CDR3 runs 16 residues. Trimming pared 1 base from V and 4 bases from J, leaving 15 bases between. The CDR3 DNA sequence: TGTGCCACCAGTGATTTTGAACGGGACATTGCAGAGACCCAGTACTTC. Protein: CATSDFERDIAETQYF.

This rearrangement joins TRBV6-5 to TRBJ1-1, with no clear D. Germline V gene data show CDR1 as MNHEY and CDR2 as SVGAGI. V was cut by 2 bases and J by 2 bases, with 12 bases left in between. This CDR3 region has 15 residues. The CDR3 DNA is TGTGCCAGCAGTTACATTCGTCGAACAAACACTGAAGCTTTCTTT. It codes for CASSYIRRTNTEAFF.